One T cell receptor (beta chain) is described in this entry. Trimming stripped 2 bases from V and 3 bases from J, with 13 bases between. This CDR3 is 15 amino acids long. The germline V gene encodes CDR1 MDHEN and CDR2 SYDVKM. The sample is drawn from a study of cytomegalovirus exposure and HLA in healthy donors. The PCR ran on 60 Vbeta and 13 Jbeta primers. The repertoire was sequenced with immunoSEQ multiplex PCR; TCRdb's copy has only in-frame clones and lacks some. The sample includes hundreds of thousands of clones, around nine tenths of them seen just once. The chain has TRBV28 and TRBJ1-2, with D uncertain. Sequenced sample: PBMCs. The sequence was obtained from a woman between 18 and 29 years old in good health and CMV-seronegative. The CDR3 DNA is TGTGCCAGCAGTTTAATCCTCCCGAGCGACTATGGCTACACCTTC. Residues: CASSLILPSDYGYTF.